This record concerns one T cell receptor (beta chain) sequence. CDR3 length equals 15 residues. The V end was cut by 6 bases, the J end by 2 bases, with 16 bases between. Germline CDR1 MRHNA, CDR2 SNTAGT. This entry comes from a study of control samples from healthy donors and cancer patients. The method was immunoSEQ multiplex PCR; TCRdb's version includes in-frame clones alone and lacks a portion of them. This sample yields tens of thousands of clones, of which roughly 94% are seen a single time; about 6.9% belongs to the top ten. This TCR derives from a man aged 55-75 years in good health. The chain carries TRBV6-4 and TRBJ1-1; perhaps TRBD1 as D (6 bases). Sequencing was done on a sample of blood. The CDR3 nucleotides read TGTGCCAGCAGAGCCGGGACATTGGATAACACTGAAGCTTTCTTT. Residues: CASRAGTLDNTEAFF.